This note documents a single T cell receptor (beta chain) sequence. Its antigen is not identified. These data originate in a study of response to subunit inactivated influenza vaccine. General study points: Every seasonal influenza vaccination brings in few new T cells, the authors suggested.

TCRdb re-called the RT-PCR reads through MiXCR, storing one row per CDR3 protein. The sample consists of 650,000 to 700,000 distinct CDR3 sequences, 15% to 17% of them appearing once. Germline lookup yields CDR1 SGHRS and CDR2 YFSETQ. Trimming removed 0 bases from V and 6 bases from J, with 13 bases in between. The CDR3 runs 15 residues. The sequence came from a man aged 50-59 years who received an inactivated influenza vaccine. The rearrangement joins TRBV5-1 to TRBJ2-1, with D possibly TRBD1 on 5 matching bases. Sequences were derived from PBMCs from blood, sampled 11 to 12 days after vaccination. The CDR3 protein is CASSLGQKTPNEQFF. The CDR3 bases are TGCGCCAGCAGCTTGGGACAGAAAACCCCCAATGAGCAGTTCTTC.